The T cell receptor beta chain described here comes from a study of CD8 T cells in Susac syndrome. Study observations and caveats: Acknowledgment was made by the study that its TCR sequencing and HLA analysis involved a relatively small number of individuals.

Of note for this clonotype: The antigen remains unidentified.

CDR3 length equals 15 residues. J lost 8 bases, V lost 2 bases, and 9 bases had no gene match. In germline, CDR1 is MNHEY, CDR2 SVGAGI. TCR beta sequencing covered blood CD8+ and CD4+ T cells. The patients who served as multiple sclerosis controls were treatment-naive and had stable or active relapsing-remitting disease that fulfilled the revised McDonald criteria. Isolation of CD8+ and CD4+ T cells was performed negatively, whereas enrichment of TEMRA cells was done by FACS. RNA amounts of roughly 0.45 to 1 ug underwent reverse transcription with random hexamers. TCRdb re-analysed the immunoSEQ multiplex PCR reads in MiXCR, keeping a single row per CDR3 protein. The data show around 300,000 distinct CDR3 sequences, roughly nine tenths seen once.

This sequence joins TRBV6-5 and TRBJ2-1, with 7 bases identical to TRBD2. The material sequenced was CD4+ T cells from PBMCs. This TCR was sampled from a human donor with multiple sclerosis. The CDR3 coding sequence is TGTGCCAGCAGTTACGGGGGAGGGAGGGTCGATGAGCAGTTCTTC. It yields the protein CASSYGGGRVDEQFF.